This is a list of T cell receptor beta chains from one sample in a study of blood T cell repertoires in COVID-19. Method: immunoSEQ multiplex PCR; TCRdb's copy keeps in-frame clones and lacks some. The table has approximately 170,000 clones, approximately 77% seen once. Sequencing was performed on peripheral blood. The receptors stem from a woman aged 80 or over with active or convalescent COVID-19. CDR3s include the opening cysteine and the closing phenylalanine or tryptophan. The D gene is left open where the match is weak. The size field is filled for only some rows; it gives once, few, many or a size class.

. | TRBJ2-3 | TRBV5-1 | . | TGCGCCAGCAGCTTGGCGCCCAGCGGGCTAAGCACAGATACGCAGTATTTT | CASSLAPSGLSTDTQYF
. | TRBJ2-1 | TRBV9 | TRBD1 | TGTGCCAGCAGCCCGCCCGGGACAGGGGGCTCGAATGAGCAGTTCTTC | CASSPPGTGGSNEQFF
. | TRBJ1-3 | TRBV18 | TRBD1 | TGTGCCAGCTCACAACGGACAGGGGACTCTGGAAACACCATATATTTT | CASSQRTGDSGNTIYF
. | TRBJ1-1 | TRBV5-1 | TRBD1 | TGCGCCAGCAGCGCGTCCGGGACAGGGAAAACTGAAGCTTTCTTT | CASSASGTGKTEAFF
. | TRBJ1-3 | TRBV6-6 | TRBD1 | TGTGCCAGCAGTTTCCGACAGGGAATCTCTGGAAACACCATATATTTT | CASSFRQGISGNTIYF
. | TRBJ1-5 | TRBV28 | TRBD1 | TGTGCTAGTAATTCCCCGGGACAGCTTATCAATCAGCCCCAGCATTTT | CASNSPGQLINQPQHF
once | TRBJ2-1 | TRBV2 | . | TGTGCCAGCAGTTATACCGGGAGCTCCTACAATGAGCAGTTCTTC | CASSYTGSSYNEQFF
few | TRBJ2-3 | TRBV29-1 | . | TGCAGCGTTGACCCCCAGGGGACAGATACGCAGTATTTT | CSVDPQGTDTQYF
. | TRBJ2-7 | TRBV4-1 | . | TGCGCCAGCAGCCAAGTAGGAGTAAGGGGCCGATCCTCCTACGAGCAGTACTTC | CASSQVGVRGRSSYEQYF
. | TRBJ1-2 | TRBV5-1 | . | TGCGCCAGCAGCCCGGGATGGACCAGTCTCGACTATGGCTACACCTTC | CASSPGWTSLDYGYTF
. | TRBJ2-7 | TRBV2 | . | TGTGCCAGCAGTGATAGCGGCAGCTCCTACGAGCAGTACTTC | CASSDSGSSYEQYF
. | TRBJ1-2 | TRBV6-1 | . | TGTGCCAGCAGTGAAGCAGGAGGGCTTGGCTACACCTTC | CASSEAGGLGYTF
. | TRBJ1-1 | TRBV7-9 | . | TGTGCCAGCAGCCGGGAGATGAACACTGAAGCTTTCTTT | CASSREMNTEAFF
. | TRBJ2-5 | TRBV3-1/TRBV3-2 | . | TGTGCCAGCAGCGCCCGGGGGCAAGAGACCCAGTACTTC | CASSARGQETQYF
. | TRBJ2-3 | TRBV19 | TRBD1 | TGTGCCAGCGGGGGCAGGGGGCGCCCAGATACGCAGTATTTT | CASGGRGRPDTQYF
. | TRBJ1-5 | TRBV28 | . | TGTGCCAGCAGTTTTCTTAACAATCAGCCCCAGCATTTT | CASSFLNNQPQHF
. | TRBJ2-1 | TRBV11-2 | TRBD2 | TGTGCCAGCAGCTCTGGGGGTAGCGGGAGGGTGTATGAGCAGTTCTTC | CASSSGGSGRVYEQFF
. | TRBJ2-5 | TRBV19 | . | TGTGCCAGTAGTATAGGGGCTAGCGCGTACCAAGAGACCCAGTACTTC | CASSIGASAYQETQYF
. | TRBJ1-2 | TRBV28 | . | TGTGCCAGCAGTCCCAGGGTTTTGGGCTACACCTTC | CASSPRVLGYTF
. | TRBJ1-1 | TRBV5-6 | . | TGTGCCAGCAGCTTGGTGGCAGGTGTCACTGAAGCTTTCTTT | CASSLVAGVTEAFF
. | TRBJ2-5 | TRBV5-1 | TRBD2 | TGCGCCAGCAGCGTACTGGGACTAGCGGGAGGGCAAGAGACCCAGTACTTC | CASSVLGLAGGQETQYF
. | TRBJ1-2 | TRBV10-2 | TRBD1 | TGCGCCAGCAGTGAGGCACAGGGGGCTGGCTACACCTTC | CASSEAQGAGYTF
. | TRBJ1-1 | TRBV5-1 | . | TGCGCCAGCAGCTTGGCCGGCAGGGGATCTACTGAAGCTTTCTTT | CASSLAGRGSTEAFF
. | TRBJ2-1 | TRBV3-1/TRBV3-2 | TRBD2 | TGTGCCAGCAGCTTAAACGGGAGGAAGGGCAATGAGCAGTTCTTC | CASSLNGRKGNEQFF
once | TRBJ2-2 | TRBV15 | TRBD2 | TGTGCCACCAGCAGAGTGCGGGAGTACGGGGAGCTGTTTTTT | CATSRVREYGELFF
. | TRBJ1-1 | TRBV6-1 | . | TGTGCCAGCAGTGAAACGCCCGGGAACACTGAAGCTTTCTTT | CASSETPGNTEAFF
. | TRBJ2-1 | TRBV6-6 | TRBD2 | TGTGCCAGCAGTTCTAGCGGACCCTCCTACAATGAGCAGTTCTTC | CASSSSGPSYNEQFF
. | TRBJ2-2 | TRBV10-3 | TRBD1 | TGTGCCACCATAAATACAGGGGCCAACACCGGGGAGCTGTTTTTT | CATINTGANTGELFF
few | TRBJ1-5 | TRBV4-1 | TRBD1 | TGCGCCAGCAGCCAGCAGGGGGGCAATCAGCCCCAGCATTTT | CASSQQGGNQPQHF
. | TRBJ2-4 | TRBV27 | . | TGTGCCAGCAGTTTCGTTCGCCCAGGGCTCATAGCCAAAAACATTCAGTACTTC | CASSFVRPGLIAKNIQYF
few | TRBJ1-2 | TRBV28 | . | TGTACAGCAGGGCAGGGCCCTTTGAGCTACACCTTC | CTAGQGPLSYTF
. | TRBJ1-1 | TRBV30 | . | TGTGCCGGAGGGGGGGGACGCATGAACACTGAAGCTTTCTTT | CAGGGGRMNTEAFF
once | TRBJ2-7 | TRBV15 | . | TGTGCCACCAGCAGAGACATCCCTCAGGGGCCGACACCTTACGAGCAGTACTTC | CATSRDIPQGPTPYEQYF
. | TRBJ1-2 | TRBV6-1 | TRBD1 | TGTGCCAGCAGTGAAGGGTCAGGGGGTTTTTATGGCTACACCTTC | CASSEGSGGFYGYTF
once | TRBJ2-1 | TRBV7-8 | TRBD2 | TGTGCCAGCAGCTCGTTGCCAATTCTAGCGGGAGGGGATAAGCCGTTCTTC | CASSSLPILAGGDKPFF
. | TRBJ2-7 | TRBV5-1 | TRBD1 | TGCGCCAGCAGCTTGAAGGACAGGGGCGGCGCCTACGAGCAGTACTTC | CASSLKDRGGAYEQYF
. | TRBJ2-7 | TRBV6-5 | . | TGTGCCAGCACTGGGACAACCACCTACGAGCAGTACTTC | CASTGTTTYEQYF
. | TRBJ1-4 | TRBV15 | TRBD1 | TGTGCCACCAGCAGAGATAGGACAGGGGAAAAACTGTTTTTT | CATSRDRTGEKLFF
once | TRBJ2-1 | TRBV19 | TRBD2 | TGTGCCAGTAGTATTTTTGGGGCGGGAGTCCCCTACAATGAGCAGTTCTTC | CASSIFGAGVPYNEQFF
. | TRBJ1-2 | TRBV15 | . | TGTGCCACCAGCAGAGATCGACAGGCACAAGGTGGCTACACCTTC | CATSRDRQAQGGYTF
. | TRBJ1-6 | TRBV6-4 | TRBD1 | TGTGCCAGCAGTCCGGACAGGGCCAATTCACCCCTCCACTTT | CASSPDRANSPLHF
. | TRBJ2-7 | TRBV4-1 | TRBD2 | TGCGCCAGCAGCCAAGAGTCTTTAAGCGGGAACTCCTACGAGCAGTACTTC | CASSQESLSGNSYEQYF
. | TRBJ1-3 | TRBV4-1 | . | TGCGCCAGCAGCCAACAGCAGAGGACAGCCGAAGTAAACACCATATATTTT | CASSQQQRTAEVNTIYF
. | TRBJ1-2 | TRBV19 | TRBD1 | TGTGCCACCGGGGGACAGAGGAGGATTCCCTATGGCTACACCTTC | CATGGQRRIPYGYTF
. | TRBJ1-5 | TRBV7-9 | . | TGTGCCAGCAGCCGAGAGAATAGCAATCAGCCCCAGCATTTT | CASSRENSNQPQHF
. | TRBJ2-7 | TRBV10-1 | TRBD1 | TGCGCCAGCAGTGACCCGGGACAGGGTAGTCCGTACTTC | CASSDPGQGSPYF
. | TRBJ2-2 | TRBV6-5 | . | TGTGCCAGCAGGGAGGTGGGCAGATCGGCCGGGGAGCTGTTTTTT | CASREVGRSAGELFF
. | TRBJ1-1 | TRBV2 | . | TGTGCCAGCACCCGGGCTGAAGCTTTCTTT | CASTRAEAFF
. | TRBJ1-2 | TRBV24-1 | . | TGTGCCACCAGTGATCCCACTCATTATGGCTACACCTTC | CATSDPTHYGYTF
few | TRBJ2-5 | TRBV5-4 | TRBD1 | TGTGCCAGCAGCTTGGCCCGGGACAGGGGGTCGGAGACCCAGTACTTC | CASSLARDRGSETQYF
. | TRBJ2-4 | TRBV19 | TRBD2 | TGTGCCAGTAGTATATACGGGACTAGCGGAGAAAACATTCAGTACTTC | CASSIYGTSGENIQYF
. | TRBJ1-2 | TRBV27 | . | TGTGCCAGCAGTCCCACAGTAGGTGGCTACACCTTC | CASSPTVGGYTF
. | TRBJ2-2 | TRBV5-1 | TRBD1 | TGCGCCAGCAGCTCCGGACAGGGGAACACCGGGGAGCTGTTTTTT | CASSSGQGNTGELFF
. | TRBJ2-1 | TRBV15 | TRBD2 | TGTGCCACCAGCAGACCGGGACTAGCAAACCACAATGAGCAGTTCTTC | CATSRPGLANHNEQFF
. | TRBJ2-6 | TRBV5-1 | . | TGCGCCAGCAGCTTGGCCCCAACTAGAACCATCTCTGGGGCCAACGTCCTGACTTTC | CASSLAPTRTISGANVLTF
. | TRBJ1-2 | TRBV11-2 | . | TGTGCCAGCATAAAAGGGACGGCCGGGGGGTATGGCTACACCTTC | CASIKGTAGGYGYTF
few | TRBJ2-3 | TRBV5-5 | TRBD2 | TGTGCCAGCAGCGGCCTAGCGGGAGCCCTCCCGGATACGCAGTATTTT | CASSGLAGALPDTQYF
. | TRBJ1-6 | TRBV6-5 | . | TGTGCCAGCATAGAAGGGAGCTCCTATAATTCACCCCTCCACTTT | CASIEGSSYNSPLHF
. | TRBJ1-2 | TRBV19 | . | TGTGCCAGTAGTATAGCGAACTATGGCTACACCTTC | CASSIANYGYTF